These 3 T cell receptor beta chains were sequenced from one sample in a study of PD-L1 blockade in urothelial cancer. Sequencing was performed with immunoSEQ multiplex PCR; in TCRdb, only in-frame clones are kept and a portion is missing. The sample has roughly 87,000 clones; 70% to 90% are singletons. Time point reported: pretreatment peripheral blood. The input for sequencing was PBMCs, taken around atezolizumab (anti-PD-L1) treatment. All receptors come from a woman aged 80 or over with urothelial cancer.

The chain joins TRBV5-1 to TRBJ2-3, with D possibly TRBD2 on 5 matching bases. V was pared by 6 bases and J by 0 bases, with 14 bases between. The CDR3 contains 15 residues. Looked up from germline, CDR1 is SGHRS and CDR2 is YFSETQ. CDR3 protein: CASKPRPGSTDTQYF. The CDR3 coding sequence is TGCGCCAGCAAACCCCGGCCGGGAAGCACAGATACGCAGTATTTT.

This clone was counted between two and nine times. The chain carries TRBV6-8 and TRBJ2-7, with TRBD1 matching over 7 bases. This CDR3 contains 16 residues. V lost 4 bases and J lost 2; bases outside the gene matches: 11. CDR1 and CDR2 (germline): MNHGY, SAAAGT. The CDR3 DNA follows: TGTGCCAGCAGTTGGATACCCCCGGGACAGCCCTACGAGCAGTACTTC. It specifies CASSWIPPGQPYEQYF.

This chain joins TRBV25-1 and TRBJ2-7, with 9 bases fitting TRBD1. Germline lookup yields CDR1 MGHDK and CDR2 SYGVNS. The length of the CDR3 is 15 residues. V trimming: 4 bases; J trimming: 6 bases; junction bases outside the gene matches: 10. DNA for the CDR3: TGTGCCAGCAGTGCCCGGGACAGGGATCTTCGCGAGCAGTACTTC. It yields the protein CASSARDRDLREQYF.